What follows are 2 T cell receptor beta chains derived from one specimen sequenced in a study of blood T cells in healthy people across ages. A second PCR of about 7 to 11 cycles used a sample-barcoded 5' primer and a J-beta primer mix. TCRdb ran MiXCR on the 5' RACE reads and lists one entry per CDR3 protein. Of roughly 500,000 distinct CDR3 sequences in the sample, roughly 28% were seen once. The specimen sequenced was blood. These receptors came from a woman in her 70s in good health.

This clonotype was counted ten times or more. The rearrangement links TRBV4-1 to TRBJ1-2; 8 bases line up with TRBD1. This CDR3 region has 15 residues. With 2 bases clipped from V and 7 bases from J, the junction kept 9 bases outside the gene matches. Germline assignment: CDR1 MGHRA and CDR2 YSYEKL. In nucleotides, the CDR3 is TGCGCCAGCAGCCAATCTTTGGCACAGGGGGGTGGCTACACCTTC. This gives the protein CASSQSLAQGGGYTF.

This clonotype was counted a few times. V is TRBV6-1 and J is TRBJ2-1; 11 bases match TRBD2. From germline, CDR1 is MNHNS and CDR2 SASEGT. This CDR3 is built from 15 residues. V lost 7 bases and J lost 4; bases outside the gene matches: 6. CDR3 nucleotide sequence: TGTGCCAGCAAGGCGACTAGCGGGGAGTACAATGAGCAGTTCTTC. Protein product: CASKATSGEYNEQFF.